The 12 T cell receptor beta chains below were found in one sample sequenced in a study of Graves' ophthalmopathy and Graves' hyperthyroidism. RNA transcripts provided the template for amplifying TCR beta CDR3 regions. The library came from an HTBI-primed first-round RT-PCR and a second-round multiplex PCR. MiXCR was run by TCRdb on the multiplex PCR reads, yielding one entry per CDR3 protein. The table has around 600,000 distinct CDR3 sequences, roughly 39% seen once. Sequenced: peripheral blood. The receptors stem from an adult man with Graves' ophthalmopathy.

This chain connects TRBV6-4 to TRBJ1-5; 8 bases agree with TRBD1. Germline V lookup: CDR1 MRHNA, CDR2 SNTAGT. V was pared by 5 bases and J by 6 bases, with 15 bases of the junction left unmatched. This CDR3 spans 17 amino acids. The chain's CDR3 is CASSSPVGQGGRQPQHF. In nucleotides, the CDR3 is TGTGCCAGCAGTTCCCCCGTCGGACAGGGAGGTCGTCAGCCCCAGCATTTT.

The rearrangement uses TRBV29-1 and TRBJ1-1; D is possibly TRBD1 (6 bases). V was pared by 8 bases and J by 1 base, with 17 bases between. The length of the CDR3 is 14 residues. Germline lookup yields CDR1 SQVTM and CDR2 ANQGSEA. CDR3 sequence (DNA): TGCAGCTCACCGGGGGCCGGTAGGAACACTGAAGCTTTCTTT. Translation gives CSSPGAGRNTEAFF.

Ten or more counts support this clonotype. The DNA of the CDR3 is TGTGCCACCAGTGATAACCGGGGGCCAGGCTCTGGGGCCAACGTCCTGACTTTC. Translation gives CATSDNRGPGSGANVLTF. The chain has TRBV24-1 and TRBJ2-6; the D gene could be TRBD1 or TRBD2 (6 bases each). The V and J ends lost 3 bases and 0 bases respectively, with 14 bases between them. The germline V gene has CDR1 KGHDR and CDR2 SFDVKD. The CDR3 is made up of 18 amino acids.

The V call is TRBV6-2 or TRBV6-3, the J call TRBJ2-2; no firm D call. V shed 2 bases and J shed 8 bases, with 9 bases lying between them. CDR1 is MNHEY, CDR2 SVGEGT, per germline. This CDR3 has 13 amino acids. CDR3 DNA sequence: TGTGCCAGCAGTTACATAGGGCCGGGGGAGCTGTTTTTT. Translated: CASSYIGPGELFF.

The J gene is TRBJ1-1, the V gene TRBV30; D might be TRBD1 (5 bases). Germline loops: CDR1 GTSNPN, CDR2 SVGIG (reference sequence). The CDR3 runs to 15 residues. Trimming took 1 base from V and 0 from J, leaving 12 bases between them. CDR3 sequence: CAWSAPQDMNTEAFF. CDR3 DNA sequence: TGTGCCTGGAGTGCCCCCCAGGACATGAACACTGAAGCTTTCTTT.

V usage is TRBV7-8 and J usage is TRBJ2-1; D call uncertain. The CDR3 is 13 amino acids. The ends were cut back, 1 base at V and 5 bases at J, with 6 bases in the middle. Germline loops: CDR1 SGHVS, CDR2 FQNEAQ. The CDR3 DNA sequence: TGTGCCAGCAGCTTAGGCTTCGACAATGAGCAGTTCTTC. It is translated as CASSLGFDNEQFF.

As regards this clonotype: A much more abundant neighbour one base away suggests this may be a read error. This chain connects TRBV13 to TRBJ2-7, with D possibly being TRBD2 (5 bases). This CDR3 spans 15 amino acids. V was pared by 1 base and J by 2 bases, with 12 bases between. CDR1 and CDR2 from the germline V gene are PRHDT and FYEKMQ (reference sequence). CDR3 amino acids: CASSLVRGEAYEQYV. The CDR3 nucleotides are TGTGCCAGCAGCTTAGTACGGGGAGAAGCCTACGAGCAGTACGTC.

The V gene is TRBV5-8, the J gene TRBJ2-5; 9 bases fit TRBD2. V lost 1 base and J lost 14; bases outside the gene matches: 12. Germline lookup yields CDR1 SGHTS and CDR2 YDEGEE. The CDR3 spans 14 residues. Here the CDR3 DNA reads TGTGCCAGCAGCTTGAGGCTAGCGGGGCCAAGACGTTACTTC. This encodes CASSLRLAGPRRYF.

The chain links TRBV7-9 to TRBJ1-6; TRBD1 is a possible D gene (5 bases). The CDR3 is made up of 13 amino acids. V lost 9 bases and J 10 bases, leaving 16 bases between the germline ends. Germline V gene lookup returns CDR1 SEHNR and CDR2 FQNEAQ (reference sequence). The CDR3 DNA reads TGTGCCAGTTTAGAGGGGCCGGGATCACCCCTCCACTTT. Encoded protein: CASLEGPGSPLHF.

The J gene is TRBJ1-4, the V gene TRBV27; TRBD1 aligns across 8 bases. Losses at the gene ends were 6 bases for V and 7 bases for J; bases not matched to a gene: 10. Looked up from germline, CDR1 is MNHEY and CDR2 is SMNVEV (reference sequence). This CDR3 is built from 15 residues. The CDR3: CASRPDRDGGEKLFF. The CDR3 DNA reads as TGTGCCAGCAGGCCGGACAGGGACGGGGGTGAAAAACTGTTTTTT. The full variable domain, with the rest looked up from reference TRBV27 and TRBJ1-4, is EAQVTQNPRYLITVTGKKLTVTCSQNMNHEYMSWYRQDPGLGLRQIYYSMNVEVTDKGDVPEGYKVSRKEKRNFPLILESPSPNQTSLYFCASRPDRDGGEKLFFGSGTQLSVL.

The table lists this clonotype with a few counts. The junction does not match germline at one end; this may be a read error. This chain uses TRBV10-3 with TRBJ2-7, with 9 bases fitting TRBD1. This CDR3 has 17 amino acids. Germline assignment: CDR1 ENHRY and CDR2 SYGVKD. CDR3 sequence (DNA): TGTGCCAGCAGTGATGGGACAGGGAGAAAACTAGCTTACGAGCAGTACTTC. Translating gives CASSDGTGRKLAYEQYF.

The rearrangement joins TRBV29-1 to TRBJ2-6; D gene ambiguous. Judging by the DNA end, TRBJ2-7 fits better; the J call may be wrong. This CDR3 contains 13 residues. CDR1 SQVTM and CDR2 ANQGSEA come from the germline V gene. CDR3 bases: TGCAGCGTGTTCGGTGGGTCTTCCTACGAGCAGTACTTC. Amino acids: CSVFGGSSYEQYF.